These 20 T cell receptor beta chains originate from one sample sequenced in a study of cytomegalovirus exposure and HLA in healthy donors. The PCR employed 60 Vbeta primers together with 13 Jbeta primers. Data came from immunoSEQ multiplex PCR; TCRdb stores just in-frame clones and leaves some out. This sample has around 200,000 clones, with just under 75% found just once. Sequenced input: PBMCs. These receptors originate from a man aged 25 to 40 in good health and CMV-seropositive.

This clone has a single count. The chain recombines TRBV5-1 with TRBJ1-5; 8 bases map to TRBD1. CDR3 length: 18 amino acids. The V segment lost 4 bases and the J segment 4 bases; nucleotides outside the gene matches: 16. Germline CDR1 reads SGHRS; CDR2 reads YFSETQ. CDR3 protein: CASSIRPQGEGWNQPQHF. Written as DNA, the CDR3 is TGCGCCAGCAGCATAAGACCACAGGGGGAGGGTTGGAATCAGCCCCAGCATTTT.

CDR3: CASSSLGGSDNEQFF. In DNA form, the CDR3 reads TGCGCCAGCAGCTCCCTGGGCGGGAGTGACAATGAGCAGTTCTTC. The J gene is TRBJ2-1, the V gene TRBV5-1; TRBD2 aligns across 7 bases. V was pared by 3 bases and J by 5 bases, with 8 bases of the junction left unmatched. CDR3 length: 15 amino acids. Per the germline V gene, CDR1 is SGHRS and CDR2 is YFSETQ.

This CDR3 reads CASSLQSGEETQYF. In DNA, the CDR3 is TGTGCCAGCAGCTTGCAGAGCGGCGAAGAGACCCAGTACTTC. This sequence joins TRBV7-2 and TRBJ2-5; the D gene is possibly TRBD2 (5 bases). Germline loops: CDR1 SGHTA, CDR2 FQGNSA. V lost 3 bases and J lost 3, with 11 bases in between. This CDR3 contains 14 residues.

The rearrangement joins TRBV7-9 to TRBJ1-5; D remains ambiguous. Trimming shortened V by 3 bases and J by 5 bases, and 11 bases separated the two germline ends. The CDR3 is 14 residues long. Germline lookup yields CDR1 SEHNR and CDR2 FQNEAQ (reference sequence). This CDR3 reads CASSLSLSDQPQHF. CDR3 sequence (DNA): TGTGCCAGCAGCTTGTCCCTCAGTGATCAGCCCCAGCATTTT. Combining the CDR3 with reference TRBV7-9 and TRBJ1-5 gives the whole variable domain DTGVSQNPRHKITKRGQNVTFRCDPISEHNRLYWYRQTLGQGPEFLTYFQNEAQLEKSRLLSDRFSAERPKGSFSTLEIQRTEQGDSAMYLCASSLSLSDQPQHFGDGTRLSIL.

On this clone itself: The same CDR3 can be traced to other DNA sequences in this sample. The chain carries TRBV7-9 and TRBJ1-3; possibly TRBD1 for D (5 bases). Per germline, CDR1 SEHNR and CDR2 FQNEAQ (reference sequence). The CDR3 extends over 14 amino acids. V was pared by 1 base and J by 7 bases, with 11 bases between. The CDR3 DNA sequence: TGTGCCAGCAGCTTAGGACAGATTGGGAACACCATATATTTT. It codes for CASSLGQIGNTIYF.

CDR3 bases: TGTGCCAGCAGCTTAGTAGCTGGGGGCACGACTGAAGCTTTCTTT. This encodes CASSLVAGGTTEAFF. The V gene is TRBV7-2, the J gene TRBJ1-1; D possibly corresponds to TRBD1 (6 bases). The CDR3 covers 15 residues. V was trimmed by 1 base and J by 5 bases, leaving 14 bases between them. Germline V gene data show CDR1 as SGHTA and CDR2 as FQGNSA.

The J gene is TRBJ1-4, the V gene TRBV19; 7 bases are shared with TRBD1. V lost 5 bases and J lost 2; bases outside the gene matches: 5. The CDR3 totals 15 residues. In germline, CDR1 is LNHDA, CDR2 SQIVND (reference sequence). The CDR3 DNA sequence: TGTGCCAGTAGTTCCCAAGGGGGCACTAATGAAAAACTGTTTTTT. Translated, it gives CASSSQGGTNEKLFF.

The J gene is TRBJ2-7, the V gene TRBV5-4, with 7 nucleotides matching TRBD1. The CDR3 has 13 amino acids. J lost 5 bases, V lost 0 bases, and 2 bases had no gene match. Per germline, CDR1 SGHNT and CDR2 YYREEE (reference sequence). CDR3: CASSLGQGNEQYF. In DNA, the CDR3 is TGTGCCAGCAGCTTGGGACAGGGTAACGAGCAGTACTTC.

A remark on this clone: At the DNA level, this CDR3 is encoded by other sequences in the same sample as well. The rearrangement joins TRBV6-5 to TRBJ1-5, with D uncertain. V lost 0 bases and J 4 bases, leaving 4 bases between the germline ends. Germline V gene lookup returns CDR1 MNHEY and CDR2 SVGAGI. The CDR3 loop spans 13 amino acids. The CDR3: CASSYSRNQPQHF. In DNA form, the CDR3 reads TGTGCCAGCAGTTACTCTCGGAATCAGCCCCAGCATTTT.

This chain uses TRBV30 with TRBJ2-7; 7 bases are shared with TRBD1. Germline values: CDR1 GTSNPN, CDR2 SVGIG (reference sequence). The CDR3 loop spans 12 amino acids. V was pared by 4 bases and J by 5 bases, with 5 bases of the junction left unmatched. CDR3 DNA: TGTGCCTGGACGAGGGACAGCCACGAGCAGTACTTC. This encodes CAWTRDSHEQYF. Full variable domain (missing parts from reference TRBV30 and TRBJ2-7): SQTIHQWPATLVQPVGSPLSLECTVEGTSNPNLYWYRQAAGRGLQLLFYSVGIGQISSEVPQNLSASRPQDRQFILSSKKLLLSDSGFYLCAWTRDSHEQYFGPGTRLTVT.

The chain carries TRBV5-1 and TRBJ2-3; tentatively, D is TRBD2 (5 bases). V lost 0 bases to trimming and J lost 4 bases, with 9 bases between them. CDR1 is SGHRS and CDR2 is YFSETQ in the germline V gene. This CDR3 comprises 14 residues. The CDR3 DNA reads TGCGCCAGCAGCTTGGGAGGGCGGCCAGATACGCAGTATTTT. The encoded protein is CASSLGGRPDTQYF. The entire variable domain, with the rest obtained from reference TRBV5-1 and TRBJ2-3, is as follows: KAGVTQTPRYLIKTRGQQVTLSCSPISGHRSVSWYQQTPGQGLQFLFEYFSETQRNKGNFPGRFSGRQFSNSRSEMNVSTLELGDSALYLCASSLGGRPDTQYFGPGTRLTVL.

The rearrangement uses TRBV4-2 and TRBJ2-7, with 7 bases lining up with TRBD1. This CDR3 is 18 amino acids long. The germline V gene encodes CDR1 LGHNA and CDR2 YNFKEQ. V lost 0 bases and J lost 4; bases outside the gene matches: 15. The CDR3 sequence: CASSQDRGLPGGIYEQYF. The CDR3 nucleotides are TGTGCCAGCAGCCAAGATAGGGGCCTGCCAGGGGGAATTTACGAGCAGTACTTC.

Concerning this clone itself: A junction boundary mismatches the germline segment, possibly from a read error. The gene calls are TRBV9 and TRBJ2-2, with TRBD1 as a possible D gene (5 bases). Germline values: CDR1 SGDLS, CDR2 YYNGEE. The CDR3 has 11 residues. The CDR3 sequence is CASSVEQAGIF. CDR3 in DNA: TGTGCCAGCAGCGTAGAGCAGGCAGGGATTTTT.

This clone has a handful of counts. The chain couples TRBV6-6 to TRBJ1-2; tentatively, D is TRBD1 (5 bases). V lost 8 bases and J 2 bases, leaving 18 bases between the germline ends. The CDR3 length is 15 residues. Germline CDR1 MNHNY, CDR2 SVGAGI (reference sequence). The CDR3 DNA sequence: TGTGCCAGCCTCTCCTCCGGCAGGGCGAACTATGGCTACACCTTC. Translation: CASLSSGRANYGYTF.

V and J are TRBV15 and TRBJ1-6, with 9 nucleotides matching TRBD1. The CDR3 totals 15 residues. CDR1 is LNHNV, CDR2 YYDKDF, per germline (reference sequence). Losses at the gene ends were 2 bases for V and 7 bases for J; bases not matched to a gene: 3. The CDR3: CATSRSGTGNSPLHF. The CDR3 nucleotides read TGTGCCACCAGCAGAAGCGGGACAGGGAATTCACCCCTCCACTTT.

J is TRBJ1-4 and V is TRBV7-6; D ambiguous. Germline V gives CDR1 SGHVS, CDR2 FNYEAQ. The CDR3 covers 14 residues. V dropped 5 bases and J dropped 0 bases, with 7 bases sitting between them. In DNA, the CDR3 is TGTGCCAGCAGCCCCCGCGCAACTAATGAAAAACTGTTTTTT. Its translation: CASSPRATNEKLFF. Full variable domain (missing parts from reference TRBV7-6 and TRBJ1-4): GAGVSQSPRYKVTKRGQDVALRCDPISGHVSLYWYRQALGQGPEFLTYFNYEAQQDKSGLPNDRFSAERPEGSISTLTIQRTEQRDSAMYRCASSPRATNEKLFFGSGTQLSVL.

The chain carries TRBV7-2 and TRBJ2-3; D is unresolved. V gave up 3 bases and J gave up 1 base, with 8 bases separating them. The CDR3 sequence is 14 residues long. The germline V gene has CDR1 SGHTA and CDR2 FQGNSA. Here the CDR3 reads CASSFFGGTDTQYF. The CDR3 region has the DNA TGTGCCAGCAGCTTCTTCGGAGGCACAGATACGCAGTATTTT. The entire variable domain, with the rest obtained from reference TRBV7-2 and TRBJ2-3, is as follows: GAGVSQSPSNKVTEKGKDVELRCDPISGHTALYWYRQSLGQGLEFLIYFQGNSAPDKSGLPSDRFSAERTGGSVSTLTIQRTQQEDSAVYLCASSFFGGTDTQYFGPGTRLTVL.

The rearrangement uses TRBV15 and TRBJ2-2; D is undetermined. V shed 3 bases and J shed 2 bases, with 10 bases lying between them. The germline gives CDR1 LNHNV, CDR2 YYDKDF (reference sequence). The CDR3 is 15 amino acids. The CDR3 protein is CATSSTTHNTGELFF. The CDR3 region has the DNA TGTGCCACCAGCAGCACAACCCACAACACCGGGGAGCTGTTTTTT.

This clone was counted between two and nine times. The CDR3 region has the DNA TGTGCCAGCAGCCAAGGGCCCAACACTGAAGCTTTCTTT. Its protein is CASSQGPNTEAFF. The chain recombines TRBV4-2 with TRBJ1-1; D remains unclear. Per germline, CDR1 LGHNA and CDR2 YNFKEQ. Between the trimmed V and J ends, which lost 1 base and 2 bases, there was a span of 5 bases. The CDR3 runs to 13 residues.

The genes are TRBV4-2 and TRBJ2-7; D gene ambiguous. This CDR3 is built from 13 residues. Trimming pared 0 bases from V and 2 bases from J, leaving 5 bases between. Germline V gives CDR1 LGHNA, CDR2 YNFKEQ. CDR3 DNA sequence: TGTGCCAGCAGCCAAGACATAGCCTACGAGCAGTACTTC. Amino acid sequence: CASSQDIAYEQYF.